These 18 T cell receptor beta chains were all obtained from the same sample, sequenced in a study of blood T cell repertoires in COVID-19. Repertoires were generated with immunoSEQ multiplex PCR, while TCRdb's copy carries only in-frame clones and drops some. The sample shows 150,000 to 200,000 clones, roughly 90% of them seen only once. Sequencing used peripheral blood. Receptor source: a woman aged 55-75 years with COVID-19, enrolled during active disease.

CDR3 coding DNA: TGCGCCAGCAGGTTAGGACCGGGACAGGGACACTATGGCTACACCTTC. Its translation is CASRLGPGQGHYGYTF. V and J are TRBV5-1 and TRBJ1-2; TRBD1 agrees at 9 bases. Germline V gene sequence: CDR1 SGHRS, CDR2 YFSETQ. The V and J ends lost 5 bases and 3 bases, in that order; junction bases with no gene match: 11. The CDR3 spans 16 residues.

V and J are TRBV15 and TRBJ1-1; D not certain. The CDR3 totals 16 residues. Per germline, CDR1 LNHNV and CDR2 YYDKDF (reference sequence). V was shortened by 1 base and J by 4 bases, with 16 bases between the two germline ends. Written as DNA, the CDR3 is TGTGCCACCAGCAGAGGCCCCGAGAAGGGAGGCACTGAAGCTTTCTTT. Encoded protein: CATSRGPEKGGTEAFF.

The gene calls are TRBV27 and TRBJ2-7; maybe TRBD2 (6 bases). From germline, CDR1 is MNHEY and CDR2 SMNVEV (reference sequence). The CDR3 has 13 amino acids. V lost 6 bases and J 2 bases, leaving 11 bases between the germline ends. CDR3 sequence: CASRAEGPYEQYF. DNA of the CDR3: TGTGCCAGCAGGGCGGAGGGACCCTACGAGCAGTACTTC.

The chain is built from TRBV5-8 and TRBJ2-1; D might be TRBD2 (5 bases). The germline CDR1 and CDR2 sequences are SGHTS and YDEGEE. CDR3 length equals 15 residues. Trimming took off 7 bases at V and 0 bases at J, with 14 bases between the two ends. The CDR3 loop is CASGGGPSSYNEQFF. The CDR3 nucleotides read TGTGCCAGCGGTGGCGGGCCGAGCTCCTACAATGAGCAGTTCTTC.

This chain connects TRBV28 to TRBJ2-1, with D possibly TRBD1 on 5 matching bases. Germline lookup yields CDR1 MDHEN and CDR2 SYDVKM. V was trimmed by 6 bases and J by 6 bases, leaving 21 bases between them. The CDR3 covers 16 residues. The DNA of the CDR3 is TGTGCCAGCAGCTACGGACATGGAAGGCGAACCAATGAGCAGTTCTTC. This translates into CASSYGHGRRTNEQFF.

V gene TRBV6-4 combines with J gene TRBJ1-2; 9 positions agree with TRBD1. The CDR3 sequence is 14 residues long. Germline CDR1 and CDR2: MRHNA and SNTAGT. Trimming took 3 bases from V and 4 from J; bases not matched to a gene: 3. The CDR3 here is CASSETGGGYGYTF. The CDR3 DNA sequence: TGTGCCAGCAGTGAAACAGGGGGCGGCTATGGCTACACCTTC.

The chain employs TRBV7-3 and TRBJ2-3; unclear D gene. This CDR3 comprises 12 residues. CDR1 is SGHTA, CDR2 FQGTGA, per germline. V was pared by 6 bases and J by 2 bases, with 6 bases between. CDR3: CASRGPTDTQYF. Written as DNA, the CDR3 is TGTGCCAGCAGGGGCCCCACAGATACGCAGTATTTT.

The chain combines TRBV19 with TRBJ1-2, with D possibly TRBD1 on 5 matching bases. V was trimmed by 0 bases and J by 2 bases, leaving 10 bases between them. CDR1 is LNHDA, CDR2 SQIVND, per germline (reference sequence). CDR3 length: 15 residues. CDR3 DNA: TGTGCCAGTAGTATAGATCTATCAGGGAACTATGGCTACACCTTC. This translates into CASSIDLSGNYGYTF. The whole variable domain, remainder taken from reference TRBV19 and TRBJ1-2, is DGGITQSPKYLFRKEGQNVTLSCEQNLNHDAMYWYRQDPGQGLRLIYYSQIVNDFQKGDIAEGYSVSREKKESFPLTVTSAQKNPTAFYLCASSIDLSGNYGYTFGSGTRLTVV.

The CDR3 loop is CASTVAGGLYNEQFF. CDR3 coding DNA: TGCGCCAGCACAGTAGCGGGAGGGCTGTACAATGAGCAGTTCTTC. This rearrangement joins TRBV10-2 to TRBJ2-1, with TRBD2 identical over 11 bases. From germline, CDR1 is WSHSY and CDR2 SAAADI. This CDR3 spans 15 amino acids. V lost 7 bases, J lost 4 bases, and 6 bases stayed unmatched.

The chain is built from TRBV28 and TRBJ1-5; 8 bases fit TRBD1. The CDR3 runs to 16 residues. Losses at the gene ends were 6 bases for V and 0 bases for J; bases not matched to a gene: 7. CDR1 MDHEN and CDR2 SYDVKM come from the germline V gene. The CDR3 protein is CASSSGQGLSNQPQHF. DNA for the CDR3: TGTGCCAGCAGCTCCGGACAGGGCCTTAGCAATCAGCCCCAGCATTTT.

The CDR3 coding sequence is TGTGCCAGCAGCTTAGTACAGGGGGCCTTAAACACCGGGGAGCTGTTTTTT. This codes for CASSLVQGALNTGELFF. The chain is built from TRBV11-2 and TRBJ2-2; 9 nucleotides match TRBD1. Germline V gene data show CDR1 as SGHAT and CDR2 as FQNNGV. V was pared by 1 base and J by 2 bases, with 5 bases of the junction left unmatched. The CDR3 consists of 17 residues.

CDR3 region: CATSGFDRGRQETQYF. The CDR3 coding sequence is TGTGCCACCAGCGGCTTCGACAGGGGGCGTCAAGAGACCCAGTACTTC. The V call is TRBV15, the J call TRBJ2-5; 10 bases line up with TRBD1. CDR3 length: 16 amino acids. The ends lost 5 bases at V and 2 bases at J; junction bases unmatched: 8. Germline assignment: CDR1 LNHNV and CDR2 YYDKDF (reference sequence).

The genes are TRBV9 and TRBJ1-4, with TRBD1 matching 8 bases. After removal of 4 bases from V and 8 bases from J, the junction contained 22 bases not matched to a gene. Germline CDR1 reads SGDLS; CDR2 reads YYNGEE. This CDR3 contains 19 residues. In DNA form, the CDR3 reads TGTGCCAGCAGCCCTAATCATAGTGGACAGGGTCGGAGTCGGGAAAAACTGTTTTTT. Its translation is CASSPNHSGQGRSREKLFF.

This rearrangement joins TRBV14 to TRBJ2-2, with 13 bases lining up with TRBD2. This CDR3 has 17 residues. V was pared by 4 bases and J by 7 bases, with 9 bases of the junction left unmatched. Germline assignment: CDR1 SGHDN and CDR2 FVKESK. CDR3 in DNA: TGTGCCAGCAGCCTCAGCTGGGGACTAGCGGGATTCGGGGAGCTGTTTTTT. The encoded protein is CASSLSWGLAGFGELFF.

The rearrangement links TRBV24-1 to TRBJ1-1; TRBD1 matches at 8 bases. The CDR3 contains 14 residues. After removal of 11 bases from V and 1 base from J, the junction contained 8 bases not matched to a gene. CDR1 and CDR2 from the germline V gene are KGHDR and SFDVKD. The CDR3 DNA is TGTGCCAGCGCGGCAGGGGGCAGGAACACTGAAGCTTTCTTT. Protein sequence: CASAAGGRNTEAFF.

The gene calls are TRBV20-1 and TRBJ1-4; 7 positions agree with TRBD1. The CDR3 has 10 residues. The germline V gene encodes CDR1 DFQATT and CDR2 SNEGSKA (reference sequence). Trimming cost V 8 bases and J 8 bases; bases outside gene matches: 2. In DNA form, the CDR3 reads TGCAGTACAGGGGACGAAAAACTGTTTTTT. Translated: CSTGDEKLFF.

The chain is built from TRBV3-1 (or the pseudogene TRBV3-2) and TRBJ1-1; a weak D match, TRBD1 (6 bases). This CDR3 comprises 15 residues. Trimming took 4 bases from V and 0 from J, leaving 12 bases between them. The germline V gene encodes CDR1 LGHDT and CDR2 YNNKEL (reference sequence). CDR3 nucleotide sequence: TGTGCCAGCAGCCCTCTACAGGGTCTGAACACTGAAGCTTTCTTT. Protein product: CASSPLQGLNTEAFF.

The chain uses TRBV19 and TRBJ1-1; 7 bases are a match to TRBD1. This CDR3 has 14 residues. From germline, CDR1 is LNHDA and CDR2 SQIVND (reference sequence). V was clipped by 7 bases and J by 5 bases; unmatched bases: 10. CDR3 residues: CASIPDRVQTEAFF. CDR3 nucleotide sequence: TGTGCCAGTATCCCAGACAGGGTACAGACTGAAGCTTTCTTT.